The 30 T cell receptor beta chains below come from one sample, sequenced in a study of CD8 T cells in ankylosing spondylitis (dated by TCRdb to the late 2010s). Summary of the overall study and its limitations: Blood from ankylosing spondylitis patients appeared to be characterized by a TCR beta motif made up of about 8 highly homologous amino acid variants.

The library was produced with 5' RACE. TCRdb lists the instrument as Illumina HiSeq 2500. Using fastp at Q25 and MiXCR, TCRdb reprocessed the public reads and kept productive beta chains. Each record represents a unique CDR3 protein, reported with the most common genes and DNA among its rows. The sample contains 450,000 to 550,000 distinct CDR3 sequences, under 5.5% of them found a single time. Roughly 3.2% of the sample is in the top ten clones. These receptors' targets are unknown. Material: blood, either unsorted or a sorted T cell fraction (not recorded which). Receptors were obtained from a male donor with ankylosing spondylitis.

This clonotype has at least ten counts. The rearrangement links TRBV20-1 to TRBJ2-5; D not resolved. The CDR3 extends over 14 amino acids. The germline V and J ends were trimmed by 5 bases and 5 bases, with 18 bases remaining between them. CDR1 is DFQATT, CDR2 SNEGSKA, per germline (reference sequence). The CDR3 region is CSASIPGVRETQYF. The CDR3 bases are TGCAGTGCTTCAATTCCAGGTGTCCGCGAGACCCAGTACTTC.

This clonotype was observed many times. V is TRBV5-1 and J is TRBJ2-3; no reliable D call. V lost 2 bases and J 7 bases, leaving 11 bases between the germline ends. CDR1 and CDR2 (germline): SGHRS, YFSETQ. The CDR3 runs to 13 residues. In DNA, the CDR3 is TGCGCCAGCAGCTTAGACATCGCCCATACGCAGTATTTT. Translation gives CASSLDIAHTQYF.

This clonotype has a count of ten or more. CDR3 nucleotides: TGTGCCAGCAGCCGGGACTCCCTAGGTGAGCAGTTCTTC. Protein: CASSRDSLGEQFF. This chain joins TRBV12-3 or TRBV12-4 and TRBJ2-1; maybe TRBD2 (6 bases). The CDR3 consists of 13 residues. The V gene lost 6 bases and the J gene lost 9 bases, with 15 bases spanning the gap.

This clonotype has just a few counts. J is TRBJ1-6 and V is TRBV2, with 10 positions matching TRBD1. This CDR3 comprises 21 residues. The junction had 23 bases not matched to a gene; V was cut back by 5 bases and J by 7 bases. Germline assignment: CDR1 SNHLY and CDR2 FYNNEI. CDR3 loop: CASSPRKTGTGASGGNSPLHF. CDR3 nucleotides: TGTGCCAGCAGTCCTAGGAAGACCGGGACAGGGGCCTCCGGAGGGAATTCACCCCTCCACTTT.

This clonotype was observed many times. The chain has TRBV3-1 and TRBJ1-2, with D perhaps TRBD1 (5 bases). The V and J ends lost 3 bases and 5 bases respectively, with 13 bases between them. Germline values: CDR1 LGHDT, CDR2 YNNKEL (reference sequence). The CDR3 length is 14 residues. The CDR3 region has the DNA TGTGCCAGCAGCCAGTCCTGGGACCTATATGGCTACACCTTC. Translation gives CASSQSWDLYGYTF.

The CDR3 DNA follows: TGTGCCAGCAGTTTACTTAGCGGGGGGGGGAACGAGCAGTACTTC. This sequence encodes CASSLLSGGGNEQYF. The chain links TRBV12-3 or TRBV12-4 to TRBJ2-7, with TRBD2 identical over 11 bases. With 2 bases clipped from V and 5 bases from J, the junction kept 5 bases outside the gene matches. The CDR3 extends over 15 amino acids.

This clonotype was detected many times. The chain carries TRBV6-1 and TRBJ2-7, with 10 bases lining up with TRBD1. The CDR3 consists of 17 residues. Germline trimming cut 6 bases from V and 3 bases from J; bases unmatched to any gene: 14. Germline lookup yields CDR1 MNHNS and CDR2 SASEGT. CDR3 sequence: CASSLRLDRGLNYEQYF. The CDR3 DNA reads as TGTGCCAGCAGCCTCCGCCTGGACAGGGGGTTAAACTACGAGCAGTACTTC.

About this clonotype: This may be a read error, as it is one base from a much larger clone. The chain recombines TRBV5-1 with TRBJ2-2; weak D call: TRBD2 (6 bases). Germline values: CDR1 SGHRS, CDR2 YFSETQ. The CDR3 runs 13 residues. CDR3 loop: CVSSGGMTGELFF. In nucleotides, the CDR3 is TGCGTCAGCAGTGGCGGGATGACCGGGGAGCTGTTTTTT.

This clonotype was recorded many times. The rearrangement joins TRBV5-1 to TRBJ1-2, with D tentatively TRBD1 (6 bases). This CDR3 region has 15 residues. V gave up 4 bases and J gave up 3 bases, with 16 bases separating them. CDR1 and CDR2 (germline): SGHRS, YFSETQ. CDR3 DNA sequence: TGCGCCAGCAGCCGTACCATACAGGGACACTATGGCTACACCTTC. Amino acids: CASSRTIQGHYGYTF. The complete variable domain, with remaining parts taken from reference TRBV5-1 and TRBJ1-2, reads KAGVTQTPRYLIKTRGQQVTLSCSPISGHRSVSWYQQTPGQGLQFLFEYFSETQRNKGNFPGRFSGRQFSNSRSEMNVSTLELGDSALYLCASSRTIQGHYGYTFGSGTRLTVV.

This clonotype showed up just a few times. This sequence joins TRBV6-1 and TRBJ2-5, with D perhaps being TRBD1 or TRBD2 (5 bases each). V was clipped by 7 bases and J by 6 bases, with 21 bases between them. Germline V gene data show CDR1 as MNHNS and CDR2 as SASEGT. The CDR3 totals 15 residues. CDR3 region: CASTPLGQGRQTQYF. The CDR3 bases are TGTGCCAGCACTCCCCTAGGGCAGGGACGGCAGACCCAGTACTTC.

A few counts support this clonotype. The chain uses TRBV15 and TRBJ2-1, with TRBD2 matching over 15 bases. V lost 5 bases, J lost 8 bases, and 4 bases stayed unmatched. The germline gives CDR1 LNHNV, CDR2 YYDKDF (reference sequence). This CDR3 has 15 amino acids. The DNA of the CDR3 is TGTGCCACCAGCTTCGGGACTAGCGGGGGGTATGAGCAGTTCTTC. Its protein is CATSFGTSGGYEQFF.

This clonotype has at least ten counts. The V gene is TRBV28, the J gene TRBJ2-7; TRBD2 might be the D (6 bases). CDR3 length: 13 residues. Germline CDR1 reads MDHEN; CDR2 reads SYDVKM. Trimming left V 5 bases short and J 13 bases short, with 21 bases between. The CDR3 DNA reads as TGTGCCAGCAGTCCCGCCCATCGGTCGGGAGCATACTTC. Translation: CASSPAHRSGAYF.

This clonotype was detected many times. The CDR3 loop reads CASSLDGLAGGSDTQYF. Here the CDR3 DNA reads TGTGCCAGCAGTTTGGACGGACTAGCGGGAGGATCAGATACGCAGTATTTT. This chain links TRBV28 with TRBJ2-3; TRBD2 agrees at 14 bases. V shed 3 bases, J shed 4 bases, and the junction held 6 bases outside the gene matches. Germline values: CDR1 MDHEN, CDR2 SYDVKM. The CDR3 extends over 17 amino acids.

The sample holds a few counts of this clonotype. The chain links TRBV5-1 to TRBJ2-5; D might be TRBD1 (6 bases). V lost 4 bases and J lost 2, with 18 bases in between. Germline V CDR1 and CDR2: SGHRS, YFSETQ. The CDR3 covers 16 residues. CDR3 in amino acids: CASSSRRQAFQETQYF. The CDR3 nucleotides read TGCGCCAGCAGCAGTCGGCGACAGGCCTTTCAAGAGACCCAGTACTTC. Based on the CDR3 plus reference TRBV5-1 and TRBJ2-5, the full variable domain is KAGVTQTPRYLIKTRGQQVTLSCSPISGHRSVSWYQQTPGQGLQFLFEYFSETQRNKGNFPGRFSGRQFSNSRSEMNVSTLELGDSALYLCASSSRRQAFQETQYFGPGTRLLVL.

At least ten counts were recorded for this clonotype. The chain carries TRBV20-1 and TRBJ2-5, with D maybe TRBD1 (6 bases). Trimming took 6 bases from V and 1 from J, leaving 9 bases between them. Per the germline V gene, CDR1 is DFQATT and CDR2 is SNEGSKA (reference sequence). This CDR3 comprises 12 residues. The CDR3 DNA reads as TGCAGTGCCACCAGGGGCCAAGAGACCCAGTACTTC. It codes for CSATRGQETQYF.

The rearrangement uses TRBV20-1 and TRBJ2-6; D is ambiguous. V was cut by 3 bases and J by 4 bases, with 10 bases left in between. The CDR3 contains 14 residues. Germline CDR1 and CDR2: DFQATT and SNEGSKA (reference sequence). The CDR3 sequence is CSASPGRGANVLTF. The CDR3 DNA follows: TGCAGTGCTAGTCCCGGGCGCGGGGCCAACGTCCTGACTTTC.

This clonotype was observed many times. The CDR3 nucleotides are TGCAGTGCTAGAGGTCAGGGGTACGGGGATGGCTACACCTTC. Amino acid sequence: CSARGQGYGDGYTF. This sequence joins TRBV20-1 and TRBJ1-2; TRBD1 is a possible D gene (6 bases). In germline, CDR1 is DFQATT, CDR2 SNEGSKA (reference sequence). V was pared by 1 base and J by 6 bases, with 15 bases between. This CDR3 has 14 residues.

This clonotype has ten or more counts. The CDR3 DNA reads as TGTGCCACTTCGACAGGGGGCAATGAGCAGTTCTTC. Translating gives CATSTGGNEQFF. V and J are TRBV10-3 and TRBJ2-1, with TRBD1 matching 9 bases. V gave up 10 bases and J gave up 6 bases; unmatched junction bases: 4. Looked up from germline, CDR1 is ENHRY and CDR2 is SYGVKD. The CDR3 totals 12 residues.

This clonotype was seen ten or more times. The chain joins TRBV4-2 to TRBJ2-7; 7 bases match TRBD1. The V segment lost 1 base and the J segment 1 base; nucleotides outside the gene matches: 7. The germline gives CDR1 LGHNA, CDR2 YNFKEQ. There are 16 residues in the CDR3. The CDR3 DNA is TGTGCCAGCAGCCAAGCCCCGGGACAGAGATCCTACGAGCAGTACTTC. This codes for CASSQAPGQRSYEQYF.

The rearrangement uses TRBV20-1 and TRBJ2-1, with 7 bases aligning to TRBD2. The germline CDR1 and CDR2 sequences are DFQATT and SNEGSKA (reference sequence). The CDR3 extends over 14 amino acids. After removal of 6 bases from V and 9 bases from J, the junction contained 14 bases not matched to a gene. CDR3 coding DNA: TGCAGTGCCCTTCGGGCTAGCGGAGGGCGTGAGCAGTTCTTC. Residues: CSALRASGGREQFF.

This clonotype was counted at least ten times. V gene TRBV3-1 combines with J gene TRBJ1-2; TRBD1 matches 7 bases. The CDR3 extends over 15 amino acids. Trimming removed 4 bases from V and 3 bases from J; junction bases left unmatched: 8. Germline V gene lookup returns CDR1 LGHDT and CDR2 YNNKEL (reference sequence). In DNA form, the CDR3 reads TGTGCCAGCAGCCTCGTTACCGGGACAGACTATGGCTACACCTTC. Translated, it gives CASSLVTGTDYGYTF.

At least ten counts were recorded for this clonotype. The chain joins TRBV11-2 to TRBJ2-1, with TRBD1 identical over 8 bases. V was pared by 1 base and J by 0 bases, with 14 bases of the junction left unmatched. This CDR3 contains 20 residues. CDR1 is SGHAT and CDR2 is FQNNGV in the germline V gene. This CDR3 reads CASSLVRTPSTGDSYNEQFF. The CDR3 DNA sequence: TGTGCCAGCAGCTTAGTAAGGACACCCTCGACAGGGGACTCCTACAATGAGCAGTTCTTC.

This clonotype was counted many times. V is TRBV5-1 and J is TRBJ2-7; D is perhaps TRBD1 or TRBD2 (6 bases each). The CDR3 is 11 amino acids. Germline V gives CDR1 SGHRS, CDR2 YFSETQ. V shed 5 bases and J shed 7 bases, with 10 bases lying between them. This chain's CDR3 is CASSWGAEQYF. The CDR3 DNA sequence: TGCGCCAGCAGTTGGGGGGCTGAGCAGTACTTC.

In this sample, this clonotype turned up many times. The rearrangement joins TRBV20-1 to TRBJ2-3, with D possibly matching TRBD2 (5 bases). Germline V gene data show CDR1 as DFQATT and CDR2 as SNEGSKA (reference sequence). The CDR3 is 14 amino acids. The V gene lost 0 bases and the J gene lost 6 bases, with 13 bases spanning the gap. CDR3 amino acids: CSARDRQSGDTQYF. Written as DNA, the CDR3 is TGCAGTGCTAGAGATCGCCAATCGGGGGATACGCAGTATTTT.

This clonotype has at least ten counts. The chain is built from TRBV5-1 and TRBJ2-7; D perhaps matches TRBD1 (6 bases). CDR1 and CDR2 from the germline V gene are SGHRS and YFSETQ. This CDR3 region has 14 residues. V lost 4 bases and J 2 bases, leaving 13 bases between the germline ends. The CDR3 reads CASSDRTATYEQYF. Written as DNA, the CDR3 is TGCGCCAGCAGCGACCGGACAGCCACCTACGAGCAGTACTTC.

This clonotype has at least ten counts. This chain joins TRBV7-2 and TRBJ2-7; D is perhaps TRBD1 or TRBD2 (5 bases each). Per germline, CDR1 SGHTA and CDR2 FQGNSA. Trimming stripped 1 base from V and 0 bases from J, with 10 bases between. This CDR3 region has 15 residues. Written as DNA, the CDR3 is TGTGCCAGCAGCTTAGAACCGGGACCCTCCTACGAGCAGTACTTC. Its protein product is CASSLEPGPSYEQYF.

The CDR3 here is CATSRGDRTNEQYF. DNA of the CDR3: TGTGCCACCAGCAGAGGGGACAGGACCAACGAGCAGTACTTC. The chain employs TRBV15 and TRBJ2-7; 8 positions match TRBD1. From germline, CDR1 is LNHNV and CDR2 YYDKDF (reference sequence). V dropped 1 base and J dropped 5; count of bases not matched to a gene: 4. The CDR3 loop spans 14 amino acids. The whole variable domain, filled in from reference TRBV15 and TRBJ2-7, reads DAMVIQNPRYQVTQFGKPVTLSCSQTLNHNVMYWYQQKSSQAPKLLFHYYDKDFNNEADTPDNFQSRRPNTSFCFLDIRSPGLGDTAMYLCATSRGDRTNEQYFGPGTRLTVT.

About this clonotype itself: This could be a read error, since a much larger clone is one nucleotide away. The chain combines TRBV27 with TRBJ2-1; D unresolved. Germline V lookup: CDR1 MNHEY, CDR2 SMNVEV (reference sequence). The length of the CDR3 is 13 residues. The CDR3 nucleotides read TGTGCCAGCAGTAAGCCCTCATACAATGAGCATTTCTTC. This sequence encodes CASSKPSYNEHFF.

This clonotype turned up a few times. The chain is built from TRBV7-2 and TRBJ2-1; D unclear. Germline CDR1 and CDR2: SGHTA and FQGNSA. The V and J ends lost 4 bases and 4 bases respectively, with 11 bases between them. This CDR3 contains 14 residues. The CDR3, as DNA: TGTGCCAGCAGCTACCGGAACTCATACAATGAGCAGTTCTTC. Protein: CASSYRNSYNEQFF.

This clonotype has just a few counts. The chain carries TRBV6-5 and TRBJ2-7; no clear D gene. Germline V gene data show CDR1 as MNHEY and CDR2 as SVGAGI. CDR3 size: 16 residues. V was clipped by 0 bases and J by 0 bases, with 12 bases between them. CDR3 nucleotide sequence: TGTGCCAGCAGTTACTCGATGGGATACAGCTCCTACGAGCAGTACTTC. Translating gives CASSYSMGYSSYEQYF.